A selection of T cell receptor beta chains follows, all from one sample in a study of T cell responses to AZD1222 COVID-19 vaccine. Some clones are missing from TCRdb's copy, which holds only in-frame ones; the method was immunoSEQ multiplex PCR. Of about 170,000 clones in the sample, 80% to 90% were seen once. The input for sequencing was peripheral blood, taken 28 days after the second dose of the MenACWY control vaccine. The receptors derive from an adult who received the MenACWY meningococcal vaccine as a control. Each CDR3 is given with its conserved first and last residue. A D gene is named only where the DNA matches it firmly. Size values are once, few and many counts, or a class for expanded clones, and some rows have none.

>TRBJ2-1|TRBD2|TRBV4-1|NA
CASSQALAGGNNEQFF
TGCGCCAGCAGCCAGGCACTAGCGGGGGGAAACAATGAGCAGTTCTTC
>TRBJ2-3|TRBD2|TRBV5-6|few
CASSLGLAGVGDTQYF
TGTGCCAGCAGCTTAGGGCTAGCGGGAGTCGGAGATACGCAGTATTTT
>TRBJ2-6|TRBD1|TRBV6-2/TRBV6-3|NA
CASSSTHRGISGANVLTF
TGTGCCAGCAGTTCGACCCACAGGGGGATTTCTGGGGCCAACGTCCTGACTTTC
>TRBJ2-6|TRBD2|TRBV7-3|NA
CASSLTSGPSSGANVLTF
TGTGCCAGCAGCTTAACTAGCGGGCCTAGCTCTGGGGCCAACGTCCTGACTTTC
>TRBJ1-1|NA|TRBV27|NA
CASSLLSGPNTEAFF
TGTGCCAGCAGTTTACTGTCCGGACCGAACACTGAAGCTTTCTTT
>TRBJ1-2|TRBD1|TRBV19|NA
CASRDRAYGYTF
TGTGCCAGTAGGGACAGGGCCTATGGCTACACCTTC
>TRBJ2-7|TRBD2|TRBV7-3|NA
CASSYHAGGLAAGGGYYEQYF
TGTGCCAGCAGCTACCACGCGGGTGGACTAGCGGCCGGAGGGGGCTACTACGAGCAGTACTTC
>TRBJ2-3|TRBD2|TRBV10-3|NA
CAITSGLAETDTQYF
TGTGCCATCACTTCAGGACTAGCGGAGACAGATACGCAGTATTTT
>TRBJ2-7|TRBD1|TRBV7-9|NA
CASSLGRGRYEQYF
TGTGCCAGCAGCTTAGGCAGGGGGCGCTACGAGCAGTACTTC
>TRBJ2-7|TRBD2|TRBV11-2|once
CASSPGLAGAYEQYF
TGTGCCAGCAGCCCGGGACTAGCGGGAGCTTACGAGCAGTACTTC
>TRBJ1-1|NA|TRBV6-5|NA
CASSSHTATNTEAFF
TGTGCCAGCAGCTCGCATACAGCCACCAACACTGAAGCTTTCTTT
>TRBJ2-2|TRBD2|TRBV11-3|NA
CASSSHSGTGTGELFF
TGTGCCAGCAGCTCACATAGCGGGACCGGCACCGGGGAGCTGTTTTTT
>TRBJ1-1|NA|TRBV6-1|NA
CASSDTVIGGWTEAFF
TGTGCCAGCAGTGATACGGTAATCGGGGGGTGGACTGAAGCTTTCTTT
>TRBJ2-5|TRBD2|TRBV12-5|NA
CASGLVPSGRAGPSGETQYF
TGTGCTAGTGGTTTGGTGCCCTCGGGGCGAGCGGGACCCTCGGGAGAGACCCAGTACTTC
>TRBJ2-4|NA|TRBV7-9|NA
CASSFGHQGDGGDIQYF
TGTGCCAGCAGCTTTGGGCACCAAGGAGATGGGGGAGACATTCAGTACTTC
>TRBJ2-7|NA|TRBV5-4|NA
CASSSGDSWGQYF
TGTGCCAGCAGCTCCGGGGACTCCTGGGGGCAGTACTTC
>TRBJ2-7|TRBD2|TRBV6-2/TRBV6-3|NA
CASSYSGISYEQYF
TGTGCCAGCAGTTACAGCGGGATCTCCTACGAGCAGTACTTC
>TRBJ2-2|NA|TRBV4-3|NA
CASSQDWSTFPGELFF
TGCGCCAGCAGCCAAGATTGGTCGACATTCCCCGGGGAGCTGTTTTTT
>TRBJ2-5|TRBD2|TRBV30|NA
CAWNSGTSGVAQYF
TGTGCCTGGAACTCCGGGACTAGCGGAGTTGCCCAGTACTTC
>TRBJ1-2|NA|TRBV28|NA
CASSLLGGDYGYTF
TGTGCCAGCAGTTTATTAGGGGGGGACTATGGCTACACCTTC
>TRBJ2-3|TRBD1|TRBV7-2|once
CASSLGQGRTDTQYF
TGTGCCAGCAGCTTGGGACAGGGGAGAACAGATACGCAGTATTTT
>TRBJ2-7|NA|TRBV27|NA
CASSPAGSGYEQYF
TGTGCCAGCAGTCCAGCCGGAAGCGGCTACGAGCAGTACTTC
>TRBJ1-5|NA|TRBV3-1/TRBV3-2|NA
CASSQVPGWGQPQHF
TGTGCCAGCAGCCAAGTACCAGGGTGGGGTCAGCCCCAGCATTTT
>TRBJ1-2|TRBD1|TRBV2|NA
CASSRQGAGYTF
TGTGCCAGCAGTAGACAGGGAGCTGGCTACACCTTC
>TRBJ2-1|NA|TRBV10-1|few
CASSAFDGEQFF
TGCGCCAGCAGTGCGTTTGACGGTGAGCAGTTCTTC
>TRBJ2-2|NA|TRBV5-1|NA
CASSLTDAPTGELFF
TGCGCCAGCAGCTTGACGGACGCCCCAACCGGGGAGCTGTTTTTT
>TRBJ2-3|NA|TRBV9|NA
CASSVVGGDTDTQYF
TGTGCCAGCAGCGTAGTTGGTGGGGATACAGATACGCAGTATTTT
>TRBJ2-7|NA|TRBV19|once
CASSGILVLSEQYF
TGTGCCAGTAGTGGTATATTAGTTCTCTCCGAGCAGTACTTC
>TRBJ1-2|NA|TRBV7-9|NA
CASSLGGSDGYTF
TGTGCCAGCAGCTTAGGCGGGAGCGATGGCTACACCTTC
>TRBJ1-3|TRBD1|TRBV28|NA
CASSLFGQGAYGNTIYF
TGTGCCAGCAGTCTCTTTGGACAGGGGGCTTATGGAAACACCATATATTTT
>TRBJ1-1|NA|TRBV28|NA
CASSSITEAFF
TGTGCCAGCAGTTCTATCACTGAAGCTTTCTTT
>TRBJ1-5|TRBD1|TRBV4-2|NA
CASSQELGQAHQPQHF
TGTGCCAGCAGCCAAGAATTGGGACAGGCCCATCAGCCCCAGCATTTT
>TRBJ2-7|TRBD1|TRBV5-1|few
CASSWTGSYEQYF
TGCGCCAGCAGCTGGACAGGTTCCTACGAGCAGTACTTC
>TRBJ2-1|NA|TRBV7-9|NA
CASSPGREQFF
TGTGCCAGCAGCCCTGGGAGAGAGCAGTTCTTC
>TRBJ1-5|TRBD1|TRBV18|NA
CASSPDRADQPQHF
TGTGCCAGCTCACCAGACAGGGCCGATCAGCCCCAGCATTTT